One and the same sample provided the 23 T cell receptor beta chains below, sequenced in a study of cytomegalovirus exposure and HLA in healthy donors. Amplification used 60 Vbeta primers and 13 Jbeta primers. Only in-frame clones appear in the TCRdb table, and some are missing; sequencing was by immunoSEQ multiplex PCR. This sample carries more than 250,000 clones, 80% to 90% of them seen once, and the ten largest clones take 2% to 3%. Material for sequencing was PBMCs. Every receptor here comes from a young woman in good health and CMV-seronegative.

As regards this clone: At one of its ends the junction is not consistent with the germline gene, which may arise from a read error. The chain has TRBV7-9 and TRBJ2-1; 9 bases map to TRBD2. Germline-derived CDR1 and CDR2 are SEHNR and FQNEAQ (reference sequence). The CDR3 extends over 16 amino acids. The CDR3 DNA is TGTTCCAGCAGATACCCCTATGCGGGGGGGCCGAATGAGCAGTTCTTC. Its protein is CSSRYPYAGGPNEQFF.

J is TRBJ2-7 and V is TRBV5-1, with TRBD1 matching 9 bases. V gave up 4 bases and J gave up 2 bases; unmatched junction bases: 10. The CDR3 spans 16 residues. Germline values: CDR1 SGHRS, CDR2 YFSETQ. The CDR3 nucleotides are TGCGCCAGCAGCCGTACCGGGACAGGGACTGCCTACGAGCAGTACTTC. Its translation: CASSRTGTGTAYEQYF.

J is TRBJ2-3 and V is TRBV5-1; D remains ambiguous. The CDR3 is 12 amino acids. The germline gives CDR1 SGHRS, CDR2 YFSETQ. V lost 5 bases to trimming and J lost 9 bases, with 13 bases between them. The DNA of the CDR3 is TGCGCCAGCAGGGAGTCCCATTGGACGCAGTATTTT. Translated, it gives CASRESHWTQYF.

The V gene is TRBV4-1, the J gene TRBJ1-2; 8 positions agree with TRBD1. The junction had 7 bases not matched to a gene; V was cut back by 0 bases and J by 1 base. CDR3 length: 17 amino acids. Germline CDR1 reads MGHRA; CDR2 reads YSYEKL. The CDR3 DNA reads as TGCGCCAGCAGCCAAGATGGGGGACAGGAACATAACTATGGCTACACCTTC. It yields the protein CASSQDGGQEHNYGYTF.

The rearrangement joins TRBV6-4 to TRBJ2-7; 10 bases align to TRBD2. The CDR3 consists of 15 residues. The J segment lost 0 bases and the V segment lost 4 bases, leaving 3 bases of the junction unmatched. Germline lookup yields CDR1 MRHNA and CDR2 SNTAGT. Here the CDR3 reads CASSVVAGGSYEQYF. The CDR3, as DNA: TGTGCCAGCAGTGTGGTAGCGGGGGGCTCCTACGAGCAGTACTTC.

This rearrangement joins TRBV7-2 to TRBJ2-5, with D perhaps TRBD1 (6 bases). The end of the DNA aligns better with TRBJ2-7, so the J call may be wrong. Germline V gene data show CDR1 as SGHTA and CDR2 as FQGNSA. The CDR3 length is 12 residues. For the CDR3, the DNA is TGTGCCAGCAGCTCACAGGGTACCGAGCAGTACTTC. Amino acids: CASSSQGTEQYF.

The V and J genes are TRBV5-4 and TRBJ1-1; D remains unclear. Between the trimmed V and J ends, which lost 4 bases and 0 bases, there was a span of 7 bases. Germline V gene lookup returns CDR1 SGHNT and CDR2 YYREEE (reference sequence). This CDR3 is built from 13 residues. The CDR3 loop is CASSRTVNTEAFF. Written as DNA, the CDR3 is TGTGCCAGCAGCCGAACAGTGAACACTGAAGCTTTCTTT. Filled out from reference TRBV5-4 and TRBJ1-1, the complete variable domain reads ETGVTQSPTHLIKTRGQQVTLRCSSQSGHNTVSWYQQALGQGPQFIFQYYREEENGRGNFPPRFSGLQFPNYSSELNVNALELDDSALYLCASSRTVNTEAFFGQGTRLTVV.

V is TRBV9 and J is TRBJ1-5; D is undetermined. Germline-derived CDR1 and CDR2 are SGDLS and YYNGEE. The germline V and J ends were trimmed by 3 bases and 5 bases, with 15 bases remaining between them. The CDR3 contains 15 residues. The chain's CDR3 is CASSDRRGGHQPQHF. CDR3 bases: TGTGCCAGCAGCGACCGCAGAGGCGGGCATCAGCCCCAGCATTTT.

The rearrangement joins TRBV10-2 to TRBJ2-7; 10 bases align to TRBD2. After removal of 6 bases from V and 3 bases from J, the junction contained 8 bases not matched to a gene. The germline V gene has CDR1 WSHSY and CDR2 SAAADI. This CDR3 contains 15 residues. This CDR3 reads CASSGSGGPLYEQYF. DNA for the CDR3: TGCGCCAGCAGCGGTAGCGGGGGGCCCCTCTACGAGCAGTACTTC.

The chain employs TRBV7-9 and TRBJ2-7, with 10 bases aligning to TRBD1. The CDR3 extends over 17 amino acids. The germline V gene encodes CDR1 SEHNR and CDR2 FQNEAQ (reference sequence). Trimming removed 6 bases from V and 3 bases from J; junction bases left unmatched: 14. The chain's CDR3 is CASRMPGQGPLNYEQYF. The CDR3 DNA sequence: TGTGCCAGCAGAATGCCGGGACAGGGGCCCCTGAACTACGAGCAGTACTTC.

The rearrangement joins TRBV1 to TRBJ2-7; the D call of TRBD1 is as the table states it, not checked on the DNA. TRBV1 is classified as a pseudogene. This CDR3 region has 17 residues. The CDR3 loop reads CTSSQDLQGSSSYEQYF. Written as DNA, the CDR3 is TGCACCAGCAGCCAAGATCTCCAGGGGTCGTCCTCCTACGAGCAGTACTTC.

The chain combines TRBV13 with TRBJ2-7; 11 positions match TRBD1. V was pared by 2 bases and J by 1 base, with 7 bases of the junction left unmatched. Germline loops: CDR1 PRHDT, CDR2 FYEKMQ (reference sequence). This CDR3 is 17 amino acids long. CDR3 DNA sequence: TGTGCCAGCAGCTTAATGTACGGGACAGGGGGTTCCTACGAGCAGTACTTC. It is translated as CASSLMYGTGGSYEQYF.

This chain connects TRBV9 to TRBJ2-3; 10 nucleotides agree with TRBD2. There are 16 residues in the CDR3. The V gene end was trimmed by 3 bases and the J gene end by 4 bases; junction bases not matched to a gene: 8. CDR1 is SGDLS, CDR2 YYNGEE, per germline. As DNA, the CDR3 is TGTGCCAGCAGCGCCGTTAGCGGGGGGAGGGCAGATACGCAGTATTTT. It specifies CASSAVSGGRADTQYF.

A single count supports this clone. The J gene is TRBJ2-5, the V gene TRBV5-1, with D possibly TRBD2 on 6 matching bases. The CDR3 is 15 residues long. The V gene lost 5 bases and the J gene lost 2 bases, with 16 bases spanning the gap. The germline CDR1 and CDR2 sequences are SGHRS and YFSETQ. The CDR3 is CASSGTGVSQETQYF. In DNA, the CDR3 is TGCGCCAGCAGTGGGACTGGAGTCTCGCAAGAGACCCAGTACTTC.

The rearrangement links TRBV7-9 to TRBJ1-2, with 9 bases matching TRBD1. The CDR3 covers 16 residues. With V trimmed by 1 base and J by 4 bases, 7 bases remained unmatched. Looked up from germline, CDR1 is SEHNR and CDR2 is FQNEAQ (reference sequence). CDR3 nucleotide sequence: TGTGCCAGCAGCTTAGGGGAGACAGGGGGGCCCTATGGCTACACCTTC. Translated, it gives CASSLGETGGPYGYTF.

The chain couples TRBV6-5 to TRBJ2-1; D ambiguous. V lost 4 bases, J lost 5 bases, and 9 bases lay in between. CDR1 is MNHEY and CDR2 is SVGAGI in the germline V gene. The length of the CDR3 is 13 residues. The CDR3 coding sequence is TGTGCCAGCAGTTTCCCCACACACAATGAGCAGTTCTTC. Its translation: CASSFPTHNEQFF.

J is TRBJ2-7 and V is TRBV18; TRBD1 is a possible D gene (6 bases). V was clipped by 3 bases and J by 0 bases, with 9 bases between them. The CDR3 contains 14 residues. CDR1 and CDR2 (germline): KGHSH, LQKENI. Here the CDR3 reads CASSPTGTSYEQYF. In DNA form, the CDR3 reads TGTGCCAGCTCACCCACAGGGACCTCCTACGAGCAGTACTTC.

The chain combines TRBV4-1 with TRBJ2-3; possible D gene TRBD2, 5 bases. Germline CDR1 MGHRA, CDR2 YSYEKL. The CDR3 loop spans 16 amino acids. Deletions cut 0 bases from V and 0 bases from J, with 10 bases between. CDR3 protein: CASSQDRGSSTDTQYF. The CDR3 DNA sequence: TGCGCCAGCAGCCAAGATCGGGGTTCGAGCACAGATACGCAGTATTTT.

The rearrangement links TRBV15 to TRBJ1-2, with 7 bases aligning to TRBD1. The CDR3 has 13 amino acids. Trimming took 3 bases from V and 6 from J; bases not matched to a gene: 4. Germline V CDR1 and CDR2: LNHNV, YYDKDF (reference sequence). As DNA, the CDR3 is TGTGCCACCAGCAGTGGAGGGGGCAATGGCTACACCTTC. Its protein is CATSSGGGNGYTF.

This chain joins TRBV6-1 and TRBJ1-3; D not resolved. Trimming removed 6 bases at V and 9 bases at J, with 15 bases between. Germline values: CDR1 MNHNS, CDR2 SASEGT. The CDR3 is 13 residues long. The CDR3 DNA follows: TGTGCCAGCAGGGACTCGCTTTCCACCACCATATATTTT. This gives the protein CASRDSLSTTIYF.

Only one count was recorded for this clone. This chain connects TRBV5-6 to TRBJ2-5, with TRBD2 matching over 9 bases. V lost 5 bases to trimming and J lost 4 bases; unmatched junction nucleotides: 15. Germline assignment: CDR1 SGHDT and CDR2 YYEEEE. This CDR3 has 17 amino acids. In DNA, the CDR3 is TGTGCCAGCAGGGGGTGGCAGCGTAGCGGGGGCGGAGAGACCCAGTACTTC. Amino acids: CASRGWQRSGGGETQYF.

The chain carries TRBV7-2 and TRBJ2-3; maybe TRBD1 (5 bases). The CDR3 covers 12 residues. V lost 4 bases, J lost 8 bases, and 10 bases lay in between. In germline, CDR1 is SGHTA, CDR2 FQGNSA. The CDR3 here is CASSSYRGTQYF. The CDR3 DNA reads as TGTGCCAGCAGCTCCTATAGGGGTACGCAGTATTTT.

The chain combines TRBV6-5 with TRBJ2-2, with 10 bases fitting TRBD1. V lost 7 bases, J lost 5 bases, and 4 bases stayed unmatched. From germline, CDR1 is MNHEY and CDR2 SVGAGI. This CDR3 is built from 14 residues. The CDR3 bases are TGTGCCAGCAAAAGGACAGGGGGGACCGGGGAGCTGTTTTTT. It translates to CASKRTGGTGELFF.